Presented here are 25 T cell receptor beta chains from one specimen sequenced in a study of blood T cell repertoires in COVID-19. Measured with immunoSEQ multiplex PCR; TCRdb has only the in-frame clones, and not every one. The sample includes 250,000 to 350,000 clones, approximately 90% of them seen just once. Sequencing was carried out using peripheral blood. The receptors come from a woman in her 30s who had recovered from COVID-19.

This chain joins TRBV5-6 and TRBJ1-5; possible D gene TRBD1, 6 bases. Germline V gene sequence: CDR1 SGHDT, CDR2 YYEEEE. With 4 bases removed from V and 2 bases from J, the gap between germline ends came to 16 bases. The CDR3 is 16 amino acids. DNA for the CDR3: TGTGCCAGCAGCCCGGGACACGCGGAGGGCAATCAGCCCCAGCATTTT. Residues: CASSPGHAEGNQPQHF.

V is TRBV7-9 and J is TRBJ2-1, with D perhaps TRBD1 (6 bases). Germline V gene data show CDR1 as SEHNR and CDR2 as FQNEAQ (reference sequence). Trimming cost V 5 bases and J 2 bases, with 10 bases left between them. The CDR3 loop spans 14 amino acids. The CDR3 DNA reads as TGTGCCAGCAGCCGGGACATGACCTACAATGAGCAGTTCTTC. Its protein product is CASSRDMTYNEQFF.

The chain employs TRBV5-1 and TRBJ1-1; tentatively, D is TRBD1 (6 bases). This CDR3 region has 15 residues. The V end was cut by 4 bases, the J end by 1 base, with 14 bases between. Looked up from germline, CDR1 is SGHRS and CDR2 is YFSETQ. DNA for the CDR3: TGCGCCAGCAGCCGTGGGGGGGCGCGGAACACTGAAGCTTTCTTT. Translated, it gives CASSRGGARNTEAFF. Full variable domain (rest looked up from reference TRBV5-1 and TRBJ1-1): KAGVTQTPRYLIKTRGQQVTLSCSPISGHRSVSWYQQTPGQGLQFLFEYFSETQRNKGNFPGRFSGRQFSNSRSEMNVSTLELGDSALYLCASSRGGARNTEAFFGQGTRLTVV.

The sample holds one count of this clone. This sequence joins TRBV25-1 and TRBJ2-2; 9 bases line up with TRBD1. CDR1 MGHDK and CDR2 SYGVNS come from the germline V gene. The length of the CDR3 is 15 residues. The ends lost 4 bases at V and 3 bases at J; junction bases unmatched: 3. In nucleotides, the CDR3 is TGTGCCAGCAGTGTAACAGGGGGCGACACCGGGGAGCTGTTTTTT. Translated, it gives CASSVTGGDTGELFF.

This sequence joins TRBV3-1 (or the pseudogene TRBV3-2) and TRBJ1-4; 8 bases are a match to TRBD1. CDR1 LGHDT and CDR2 YNNKEL come from the germline V gene (reference sequence). The CDR3 has 15 residues. V gave up 3 bases and J gave up 6 bases; unmatched junction bases: 6. CDR3 sequence: CASSQGTGSDEKLFF. The CDR3 DNA reads TGTGCCAGCAGCCAGGGGACAGGCTCGGATGAAAAACTGTTTTTT.

The J gene is TRBJ2-1, the V gene TRBV3-1 (or the pseudogene TRBV3-2), with D uncertain. Per germline, CDR1 LGHDT and CDR2 YNNKEL (reference sequence). Trimming removed 2 bases at V and 16 bases at J, with 18 bases between. The CDR3 is made up of 13 amino acids. CDR3 in DNA: TGTGCCAGCAGCCAAATTTCTCACCAGTTAAGTTTCTTC. Protein: CASSQISHQLSFF.

The CDR3 sequence: CASSSGTSLSEQYF. The CDR3, as DNA: TGTGCCAGCAGCTCCGGGACTAGCTTATCCGAGCAGTACTTC. The chain carries TRBV7-9 and TRBJ2-7, with 9 positions matching TRBD2. With 4 bases clipped from V and 6 bases from J, the junction kept 7 bases outside the gene matches. CDR1 is SEHNR, CDR2 FQNEAQ, per germline (reference sequence). The CDR3 sequence is 14 residues long. The full variable domain, completed using reference TRBV7-9 and TRBJ2-7, is DTGVSQNPRHKITKRGQNVTFRCDPISEHNRLYWYRQTLGQGPEFLTYFQNEAQLEKSRLLSDRFSAERPKGSFSTLEIQRTEQGDSAMYLCASSSGTSLSEQYFGPGTRLTVT.

The chain joins TRBV2 to TRBJ2-7; D unclear. The germline V and J ends were trimmed by 7 bases and 8 bases, with 15 bases remaining between them. The CDR3 has 12 amino acids. Germline CDR1 is SNHLY and CDR2 is FYNNEI. The CDR3, as DNA: TGTGCCAGCAATACCGACACCTCTCAGCAGTACTTC. Its protein is CASNTDTSQQYF.

This rearrangement joins TRBV11-2 to TRBJ2-7; D ambiguous. The CDR3 has 11 amino acids. Germline assignment: CDR1 SGHAT and CDR2 FQNNGV. Trimming removed 1 base at V and 6 bases at J, with 4 bases between. The chain's CDR3 is CASSLALEQYF. The CDR3, as DNA: TGTGCCAGCAGCTTAGCCCTCGAGCAGTACTTC.

The V gene is TRBV5-1, the J gene TRBJ2-3; no clear D. CDR3 length: 15 amino acids. V was shortened by 0 bases and J by 2 bases, with 10 bases between the two germline ends. Germline V gene lookup returns CDR1 SGHRS and CDR2 YFSETQ. CDR3 amino acids: CASSLDSSVTDTQYF. The CDR3 nucleotides read TGCGCCAGCAGCTTGGATTCGTCTGTCACAGATACGCAGTATTTT.

The CDR3 loop is CASSQGNRAGLDGYTF. The CDR3 nucleotides are TGTGCCAGCAGCCAAGGCAACAGGGCTGGCTTGGATGGCTACACCTTC. This chain connects TRBV28 to TRBJ1-2; TRBD1 is a possible D gene (6 bases). The CDR3 has 16 residues. V lost 6 bases and J 6 bases, leaving 23 bases between the germline ends. Germline-derived CDR1 and CDR2 are MDHEN and SYDVKM.

The chain couples TRBV24-1 to TRBJ1-1, with D perhaps TRBD1 (5 bases). The germline gives CDR1 KGHDR, CDR2 SFDVKD. V was shortened by 3 bases and J by 4 bases, with 8 bases between the two germline ends. The CDR3 has 13 amino acids. The DNA for the CDR3 is TGTGCCACCAGTGATGGAACAGGCACTGAAGCTTTCTTT. It translates to CATSDGTGTEAFF.

Remarks on this clone: The DNA is left out, because the CDR3 cannot be placed on it with certainty; the CDR3 is given as TCRdb lists it. This chain joins TRBV11-2 and TRBJ1-4. Germline V gene lookup returns CDR1 SGHAT and CDR2 FQNNGV. The CDR3 numbers 14 amino acids, ends counted. Here the CDR3 reads CASSLHFGGEKLFF.

The chain combines TRBV28 with TRBJ1-1, with D possibly TRBD1 on 6 matching bases. V gave up 6 bases and J gave up 3 bases, with 11 bases separating them. The germline CDR1 and CDR2 sequences are MDHEN and SYDVKM. The CDR3 covers 13 residues. Here the CDR3 DNA reads TGTGCCAGCAGCCCTCCAGGGGACACTGAAGCTTTCTTT. This sequence encodes CASSPPGDTEAFF.

This rearrangement joins TRBV3-1 (or the pseudogene TRBV3-2) to TRBJ2-7; 15 nucleotides line up with TRBD2. There are 16 residues in the CDR3. Germline CDR1 and CDR2: LGHDT and YNNKEL (reference sequence). V lost 2 bases and J lost 2; bases outside the gene matches: 1. The CDR3 region is CASSQRTSGGAYEQYF. DNA for the CDR3: TGTGCCAGCAGCCAAAGGACTAGCGGGGGGGCCTACGAGCAGTACTTC.

The chain carries TRBV7-9 and TRBJ1-5; perhaps TRBD1 as D (6 bases). From germline, CDR1 is SEHNR and CDR2 FQNEAQ (reference sequence). The ends were cut back, 2 bases at V and 2 bases at J, with 7 bases in the middle. This CDR3 region has 14 residues. The CDR3 sequence: CASSLNRGNQPQHF. The CDR3 nucleotides are TGTGCCAGCAGCTTAAACAGGGGCAATCAGCCCCAGCATTTT.

This clone has only a few counts. The V call is TRBV19, the J call TRBJ2-2; D perhaps matches TRBD1 (5 bases). CDR1 and CDR2 (germline): LNHDA, SQIVND (reference sequence). The length of the CDR3 is 14 residues. V lost 4 bases to trimming and J lost 6 bases, with 12 bases between them. CDR3 coding DNA: TGTGCCAGTAGTACCCTCCAGGGCGCCGGGGAGCTGTTTTTT. Translation: CASSTLQGAGELFF.

The V and J genes are TRBV5-6 and TRBJ1-1, with no clear D. V shed 3 bases and J shed 5 bases, with 14 bases lying between them. CDR3 length: 14 amino acids. Germline V CDR1 and CDR2: SGHDT, YYEEEE. CDR3 region: CASSSLLDWTEAFF. The CDR3 nucleotides read TGTGCCAGCAGCTCTCTTTTGGACTGGACTGAAGCTTTCTTT.

The chain combines TRBV28 with TRBJ1-2; TRBD1 agrees at 10 bases. V dropped 5 bases and J dropped 8; count of bases not matched to a gene: 5. CDR3 length: 13 residues. Germline V gene sequence: CDR1 MDHEN, CDR2 SYDVKM. The CDR3 DNA sequence: TGTGCCAGCAGTCAAGGACAGGGGGGAGGCTACACCTTC. It yields the protein CASSQGQGGGYTF.

The chain has TRBV7-9 and TRBJ1-2; 8 bases agree with TRBD1. V trimming: 5 bases; J trimming: 9 bases; junction bases outside the gene matches: 2. Germline values: CDR1 SEHNR, CDR2 FQNEAQ (reference sequence). The CDR3 runs to 11 residues. CDR3 in DNA: TGTGCCAGCAGCACAGGGGGTAGCTACACCTTC. It yields the protein CASSTGGSYTF.

The chain joins TRBV19 to TRBJ1-1; D is undetermined. Germline CDR1 is LNHDA and CDR2 is SQIVND (reference sequence). The CDR3 consists of 17 residues. The CDR3, as DNA: TGTGTCCGAATGTCGGTTTCCGCACAGCTCGGAAACACTGAAGCTTTCTTT. It is translated as CVRMSVSAQLGNTEAFF.

The J gene is TRBJ1-1, the V gene TRBV2, with TRBD1 matching over 8 bases. Trimming at V came to 8 bases and at J to 3 bases, leaving 8 bases not matched to a gene. CDR1 is SNHLY, CDR2 FYNNEI, per germline. The CDR3 has 14 residues. CDR3 residues: CASWGRTGHTEAFF. The CDR3 DNA follows: TGTGCCAGCTGGGGTCGGACAGGGCACACTGAAGCTTTCTTT.

The V and J genes are TRBV7-3 and TRBJ1-1; a possible D gene is TRBD1 (6 bases). The germline CDR1 and CDR2 sequences are SGHTA and FQGTGA. The length of the CDR3 is 13 residues. Trimming removed 2 bases from V and 6 bases from J, with 10 bases in between. The CDR3 coding sequence is TGTGCCAGCAGCTTAGGGGAGGGGGCTGAAGCTTTCTTT. Translating gives CASSLGEGAEAFF. The full variable domain, rest sourced from reference TRBV7-3 and TRBJ1-1, is GAGVSQTPSNKVTEKGKYVELRCDPISGHTALYWYRQSLGQGPEFLIYFQGTGAADDSGLPNDRFFAVRPEGSVSTLKIQRTERGDSAVYLCASSLGEGAEAFFGQGTRLTVV.

The rearrangement links TRBV24-1 to TRBJ1-2; 11 positions match TRBD1. The germline gives CDR1 KGHDR, CDR2 SFDVKD. The CDR3 has 15 amino acids. V trimming: 2 bases; J trimming: 6 bases; junction bases outside the gene matches: 4. The CDR3 coding sequence is TGTGCCACCAGTGATTCCGGGACAGGGGGGGATGGCTACACCTTC. It codes for CATSDSGTGGDGYTF.

The V gene is TRBV5-6, the J gene TRBJ1-2; D not resolved. The length of the CDR3 is 13 residues. CDR1 and CDR2 (germline): SGHDT, YYEEEE. V was shortened by 6 bases and J by 8 bases, with 17 bases between the two germline ends. The CDR3 reads CASTLQPPVGYTF. The CDR3 DNA sequence: TGTGCCAGCACCTTACAGCCTCCGGTCGGCTACACCTTC.